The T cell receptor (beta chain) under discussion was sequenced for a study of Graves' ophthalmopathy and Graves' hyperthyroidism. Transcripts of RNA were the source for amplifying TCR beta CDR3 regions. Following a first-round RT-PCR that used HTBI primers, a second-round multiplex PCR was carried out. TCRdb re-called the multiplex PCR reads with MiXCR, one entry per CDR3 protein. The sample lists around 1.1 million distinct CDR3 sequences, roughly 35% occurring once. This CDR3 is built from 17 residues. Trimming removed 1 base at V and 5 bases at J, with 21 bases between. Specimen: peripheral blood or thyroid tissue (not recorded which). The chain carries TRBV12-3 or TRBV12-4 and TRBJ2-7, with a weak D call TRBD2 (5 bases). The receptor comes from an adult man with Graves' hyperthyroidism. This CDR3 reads CASSLGAAAGYNNEQYF. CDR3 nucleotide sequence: TGTGCCAGCAGTTTAGGGGCAGCGGCAGGATATAACAACGAGCAGTACTTC.